The rows below give T cell receptor beta chains drawn from one sample of a study of T-cell reconstitution after alpha-beta-depleted transplantation in children. Via MiXCR, TCRdb re-called the PCR reads, giving one row per CDR3 protein. The top ten clones hold about 2.3% of a sample with around 530,000 distinct CDR3 sequences, approximately 30% of them seen once. The material sequenced was PBMCs from the stem cell graft donor, taken from the stem cell graft. The source of these receptors is a human donor who donated a stem cell graft to a child with aplastic anemia. CDR3s include the opening cysteine and the closing phenylalanine or tryptophan. The order of the fields is J gene, V gene, clone size, D gene, CDR3 DNA, CDR3 protein. A D gene is named only where the DNA matches it firmly. A clone size is listed for some rows: how often the clone was seen (once, few, many), or a class if it is expanded.

TRBJ1-3 TRBV7-2 few NA TGTGCCAGCAGCTTAGCACCTACCTCTGGAAACACCATATATTTT CASSLAPTSGNTIYF
TRBJ1-1 TRBV12-3/TRBV12-4 NA NA TGTGCCAGCAGTTCTGGACGGCATTTTGGGGCTTTCTTT CASSSGRHFGAFF
TRBJ2-3 TRBV24-1 NA NA TGTGCCACCAGTGATTTGAACCAGAAAGATACGCAGTATTTT CATSDLNQKDTQYF
TRBJ2-6 TRBV28 NA NA TGTGCCAGCAGCCCCTCCCGAAGATTCAGCTCTGGGGCCAACGTCCTGACTTTC CASSPSRRFSSGANVLTF
TRBJ1-5 TRBV28 NA NA TGTGCCAGCAGTCCACGCACCCGGCCCCAGCATTTT CASSPRTRPQHF
TRBJ2-5 TRBV6-2/TRBV6-3 NA NA TGTGCCAGCAGTTTTCGGGACTTAGAGACCCAGTACTTC CASSFRDLETQYF
TRBJ1-1 TRBV27 few NA TGTGCCAGCAGTTCCCGGACACCGATAGCTAAGGGTGAAGCTTTCTTT CASSSRTPIAKGEAFF
TRBJ1-1 TRBV5-1 NA NA TGCGCCAGCATAGGTGTGGGGCTGAACACTGAAGCTTTCTTT CASIGVGLNTEAFF
TRBJ2-3 TRBV19 NA TRBD2 TGTGCCAGTAGTATCAGACTAGCGGGAGTCGATACGCAGTATTTT CASSIRLAGVDTQYF
TRBJ2-3 TRBV7-9 NA TRBD2 TGTGCCAGCCGATCGGGGGGGGAAGATACGCAGTATTTT CASRSGGEDTQYF
TRBJ1-2 TRBV7-2 NA TRBD1 TGTGCCAGCAGCCCTCGGACAGGTCAATCCTATGGCTACACCTTC CASSPRTGQSYGYTF
TRBJ1-5 TRBV9 NA NA TGTGCCAGCAGCGTAGGGGGGATAAGCAATCAGCCCCAGCATTTT CASSVGGISNQPQHF
TRBJ2-5 TRBV15 NA NA TGTGCCACCAGCAGAGGGAGAAGTCGTAGGGGCCCCCAAGAGACCCAGTACTTC CATSRGRSRRGPQETQYF
TRBJ1-1 TRBV20-1 few NA TGCAGTGCCTGGGAGCGCCGGAGCACTGAAGCTTTCTTT CSAWERRSTEAFF
TRBJ1-4 TRBV6-1 NA TRBD1 TGTGCCAGCAGGCTGACAGGGGGGGGAAAACTGTTTTTT CASRLTGGGKLFF
TRBJ1-5 TRBV19 NA NA TGTGCCAGTAGTATCAATTCGGGGGGCCGCAATCAGCCCCAGCATTTT CASSINSGGRNQPQHF
TRBJ2-5 TRBV29-1 NA TRBD2 TGCAGCTCTCCGGGACTAGCGGGAGAGACCCAGTACTTC CSSPGLAGETQYF
TRBJ2-7 TRBV5-1 few NA TGCGCCAGCAGCGCATCGGGACACTACGAGCAGTACTTC CASSASGHYEQYF
TRBJ2-3 TRBV5-1 few NA TGCGCCAGCAGCCCACCACGGCTAGGGCTGGCAGATACGCAGTATTTT CASSPPRLGLADTQYF
TRBJ2-2 TRBV6-2/TRBV6-3 few TRBD1 TGTGCCAGCAGTGATCGGACAGGGAGGAACACCGGGGAGCTGTTTTTT CASSDRTGRNTGELFF
TRBJ2-5 TRBV20-1 NA TRBD2 TGCAGTGCTAGAGATAGCGGGAGGGGAGAGACCCAGTACTTC CSARDSGRGETQYF
TRBJ1-4 TRBV20-1 NA NA TGCAGTGCTAGAGCCTGGACTTTCGGGTCTAATGAAAAACTGTTTTTT CSARAWTFGSNEKLFF
TRBJ1-1 TRBV7-9 few NA TGTGCCAGCAGCGGTGGGGGCTCTGAAGCTTTCTTT CASSGGGSEAFF
TRBJ2-1 TRBV19 NA TRBD1 TGTGCCAGTAGTATTGGGGACAGGGTGTTAGGATGGAGACTGTTCTTC CASSIGDRVLGWRLFF
TRBJ1-3 TRBV18 NA TRBD1 TGTGCCAGCTCACTCGACAGGGGGCCTGGAAACACCATATATTTT CASSLDRGPGNTIYF
TRBJ2-1 TRBV12-3/TRBV12-4 NA NA TGTGCCAGCAGTTCCGCGGGATCCAGGGGACCTGAGCAGTTCTTC CASSSAGSRGPEQFF
TRBJ2-1 TRBV20-1 NA NA TGCAGTGCTAGAGGCCGACGTGCGGAGAGACTCTACAATGAGCAGTTCTTC CSARGRRAERLYNEQFF
TRBJ1-6 TRBV7-6 NA TRBD1 TGTGCCAGCAGCTTAACAGGGGTTAGTTCACCCCTCCACTTT CASSLTGVSSPLHF